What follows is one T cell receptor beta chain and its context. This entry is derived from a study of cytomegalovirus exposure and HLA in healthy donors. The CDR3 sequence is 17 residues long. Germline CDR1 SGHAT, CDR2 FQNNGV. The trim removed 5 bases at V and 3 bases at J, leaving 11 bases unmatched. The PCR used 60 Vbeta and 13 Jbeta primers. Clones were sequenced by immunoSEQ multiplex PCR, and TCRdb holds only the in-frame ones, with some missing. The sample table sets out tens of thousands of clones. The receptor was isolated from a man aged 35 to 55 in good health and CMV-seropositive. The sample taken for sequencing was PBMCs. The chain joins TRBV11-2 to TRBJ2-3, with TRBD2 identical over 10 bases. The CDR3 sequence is CASSTTSGIVGTDTQYF. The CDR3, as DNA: TGTGCCAGCAGCACTACTAGCGGGATAGTTGGGACAGATACGCAGTATTTT.